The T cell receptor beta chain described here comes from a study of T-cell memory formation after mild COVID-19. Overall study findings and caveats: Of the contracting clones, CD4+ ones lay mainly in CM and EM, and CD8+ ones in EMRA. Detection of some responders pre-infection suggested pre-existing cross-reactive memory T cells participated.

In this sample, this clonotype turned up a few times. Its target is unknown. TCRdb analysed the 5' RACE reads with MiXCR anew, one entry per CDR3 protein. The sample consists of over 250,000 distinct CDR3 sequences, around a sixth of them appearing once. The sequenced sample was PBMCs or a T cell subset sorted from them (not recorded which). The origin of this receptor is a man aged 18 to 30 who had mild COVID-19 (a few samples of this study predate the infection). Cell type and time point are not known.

CDR3 protein: CASSALGAKAFF. The CDR3 DNA sequence: TGTGCCAGCAGTGCCCTAGGAGCTAAAGCTTTCTTT. The chain is built from TRBV6-6 and TRBJ1-1; no clear D gene. Germline-derived CDR1 and CDR2 are MNHNY and SVGAGI (reference sequence). This CDR3 has 12 residues. V lost 5 bases and J lost 9, with 13 bases in between.